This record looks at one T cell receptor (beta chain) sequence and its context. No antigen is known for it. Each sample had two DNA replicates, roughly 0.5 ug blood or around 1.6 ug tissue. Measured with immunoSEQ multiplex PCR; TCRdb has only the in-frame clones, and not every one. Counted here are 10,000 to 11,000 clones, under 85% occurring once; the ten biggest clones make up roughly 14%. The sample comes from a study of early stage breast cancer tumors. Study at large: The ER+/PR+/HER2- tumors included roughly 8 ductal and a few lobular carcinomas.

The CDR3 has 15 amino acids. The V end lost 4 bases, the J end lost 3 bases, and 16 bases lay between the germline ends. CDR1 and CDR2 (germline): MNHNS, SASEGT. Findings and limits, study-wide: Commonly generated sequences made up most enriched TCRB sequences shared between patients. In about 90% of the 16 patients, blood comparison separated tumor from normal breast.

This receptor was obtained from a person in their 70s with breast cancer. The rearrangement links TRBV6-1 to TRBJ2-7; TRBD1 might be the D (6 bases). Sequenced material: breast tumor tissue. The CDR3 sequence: CASSASDSLLYEQYF. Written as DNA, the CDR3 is TGTGCCAGCAGTGCATCGGACAGTCTCCTCTACGAGCAGTACTTC.